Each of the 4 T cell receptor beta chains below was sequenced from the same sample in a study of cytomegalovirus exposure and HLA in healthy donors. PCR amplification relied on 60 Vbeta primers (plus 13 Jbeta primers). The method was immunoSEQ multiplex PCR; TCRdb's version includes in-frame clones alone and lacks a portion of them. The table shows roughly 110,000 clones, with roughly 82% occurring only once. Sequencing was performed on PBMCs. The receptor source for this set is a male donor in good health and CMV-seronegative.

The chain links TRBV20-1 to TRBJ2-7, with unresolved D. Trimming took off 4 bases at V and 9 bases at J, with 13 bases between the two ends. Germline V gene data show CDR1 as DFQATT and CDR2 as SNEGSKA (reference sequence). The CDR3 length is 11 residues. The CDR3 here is CSAIGGVGQYF. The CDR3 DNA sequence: TGCAGTGCTATCGGTGGTGTCGGGCAGTACTTC.

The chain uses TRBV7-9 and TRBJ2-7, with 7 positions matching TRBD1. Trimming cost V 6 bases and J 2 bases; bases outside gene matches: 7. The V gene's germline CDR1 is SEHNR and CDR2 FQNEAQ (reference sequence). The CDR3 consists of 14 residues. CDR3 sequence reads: CASSSPGQPYEQYF. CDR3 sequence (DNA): TGTGCCAGCAGTTCACCGGGACAGCCCTACGAGCAGTACTTC.

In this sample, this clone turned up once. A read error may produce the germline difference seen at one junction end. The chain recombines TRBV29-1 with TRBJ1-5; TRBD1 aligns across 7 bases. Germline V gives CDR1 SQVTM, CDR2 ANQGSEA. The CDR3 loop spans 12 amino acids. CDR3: CSVEGGGQPQHF. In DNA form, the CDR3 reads TGCAGCGTCGAAGGGGGCGGTCAGCCCCAGCATTTT.

Written as DNA, the CDR3 is TGTGCCAGCAGCTCCCGGGACAGGGTGAGGACTGAAGCTTTCTTT. Encoded protein: CASSSRDRVRTEAFF. This chain uses TRBV5-6 with TRBJ1-1, with 9 bases fitting TRBD1. Trimming cost V 3 bases and J 5 bases; bases outside gene matches: 8. The CDR3 length is 15 residues. Germline CDR1 reads SGHDT; CDR2 reads YYEEEE.